What follows is one T cell receptor beta chain and its context. Its target is unknown. Assay used: immunoSEQ multiplex PCR; TCRdb lists only in-frame clones, some missing. The top ten clones hold around 1.7% of a sample with about 140,000 clones, roughly 90% of them seen once. This record belongs to a study of T cell responses to AZD1222 COVID-19 vaccine. Notes on the study in general: White British ancestry dominated among donors, who included more females, and clonal diversity was possibly underestimated.

This CDR3 is built from 14 residues. Germline CDR1 reads SGDLS; CDR2 reads YYNGEE. Trimming took 0 bases from V and 5 from J, leaving 10 bases between them. Sequenced material: peripheral blood, taken 28 days after the second AZD1222 dose. The chain employs TRBV9 and TRBJ2-3; tentatively, D is TRBD1 (6 bases). This TCR was sampled from an adult who received the AZD1222 COVID-19 vaccine. The CDR3 DNA follows: TGTGCCAGCAGCGTAGACAGGGTTGGAGATACGCAGTATTTT. Its protein is CASSVDRVGDTQYF.